This T cell receptor beta chain was documented in a study of T cells after yellow fever vaccination. The study's findings and limits: Though it reached lower strength, the secondary response hit its peak faster, day 5 versus 15. A small proportion of clonotypes was detected in both the CD4 and CD8 compartments. Abundant clonotypes from the bulk population could contaminate FACS-sorted repertoires.

Trimming shortened V by 4 bases and J by 2 bases, and 14 bases separated the two germline ends. The germline V gene has CDR1 SGDLS and CDR2 YYNGEE. The CDR3 has 15 residues. Note on this clonotype: What it binds is not known.

In making TCR cDNA, 5'RACE template switching added a universal primer site and UMIs to it. TCRdb reanalysed the 5' RACE reads using MiXCR and keeps one entry per CDR3 protein. The table lists under 600,000 distinct CDR3 sequences, roughly a fifth of them singletons. This sample comprised PBMCs, obtained less than 25 days after the first yellow fever vaccination. The J gene is TRBJ2-3, the V gene TRBV9; tentatively, D is TRBD2 (7 bases). This TCR was sampled from a man aged 18-30 years who received the YFV17D yellow fever vaccine. This CDR3 reads CASSPLGGATDTQYF. The CDR3 bases are TGTGCCAGCAGCCCGCTGGGGGGGGCCACAGATACGCAGTATTTT.